A selection of T cell receptor beta chains follows, all from one sample in a study of Graves' ophthalmopathy and Graves' hyperthyroidism. TCRdb analysed the multiplex PCR reads with MiXCR anew, one entry per CDR3 protein. This table has around 470,000 distinct CDR3 sequences, about 15% appearing once. Sequencing input: blood. These receptor sequences come from a woman younger than 45 with Graves' ophthalmopathy. The CDR3 runs from the conserved cysteine through the conserved F or W. The order of the fields is V gene, D gene, J gene, clone size, CDR3 DNA, CDR3 protein. A D gene is named only where the DNA matches it firmly. Size is stated for part of the rows, as once, few or many counts, or as a class when the clone is expanded.

V gene: TRBV6-2/TRBV6-3; D gene: NA; J gene: TRBJ2-6; clone size: many; CDR3 DNA: TGTGCCAGCAGTTTTATCTCTGGGGCCAACGTCCTGACTTTC; CDR3 protein: CASSFISGANVLTF
V gene: TRBV6-1; D gene: NA; J gene: TRBJ1-2; clone size: NA; CDR3 DNA: TGTGCCAGCAGTGATATCAACAGATTCTATGGCTACACCTTC; CDR3 protein: CASSDINRFYGYTF
V gene: TRBV5-1; D gene: TRBD1; J gene: TRBJ2-2; clone size: many; CDR3 DNA: TGCGCCAGCGGGACAGGGATCACCGGGGAGCTGTTTTTT; CDR3 protein: CASGTGITGELFF
V gene: TRBV4-1; D gene: NA; J gene: TRBJ2-7; clone size: many; CDR3 DNA: TGCGCCAGCAGCCAAGCCGCCAGGGAAACCTACGAGCAGTACTTC; CDR3 protein: CASSQAARETYEQYF
V gene: TRBV6-1; D gene: TRBD1; J gene: TRBJ1-3; clone size: many; CDR3 DNA: TGTGCCAGCAGTAATGGACAGGGGCATGTCAACACCATATATTTT; CDR3 protein: CASSNGQGHVNTIYF
V gene: TRBV25-1; D gene: NA; J gene: TRBJ1-6; clone size: many; CDR3 DNA: TGTGCCAGCAGTGGACTTCCTATCAATTCACCCCTCCACTTT; CDR3 protein: CASSGLPINSPLHF
V gene: TRBV14; D gene: NA; J gene: TRBJ1-1; clone size: many; CDR3 DNA: TGTGCCAGCAGCCATTACACTGAAGCTTTCTTT; CDR3 protein: CASSHYTEAFF
V gene: TRBV27; D gene: TRBD1; J gene: TRBJ2-7; clone size: many; CDR3 DNA: TGTGCCAGCAGTTTACTCGGACAGGGTTACGAGCAGTACTTC; CDR3 protein: CASSLLGQGYEQYF
V gene: TRBV28; D gene: NA; J gene: TRBJ2-7; clone size: once; CDR3 DNA: TGTGCCAGCAGAGAGGGAGTTGGGGAGCAGTACTTC; CDR3 protein: CASREGVGEQYF
V gene: TRBV5-1; D gene: NA; J gene: TRBJ1-3; clone size: many; CDR3 DNA: TGCGCCAGCAGTTCGACGGGAGACTCTGGAAACACCATATATTTT; CDR3 protein: CASSSTGDSGNTIYF
V gene: TRBV5-1; D gene: TRBD1; J gene: TRBJ1-1; clone size: few; CDR3 DNA: TGCGCCAGCAGCCGGTCCCCGGGACAGCACACTGAAGCTTTCTTT; CDR3 protein: CASSRSPGQHTEAFF
V gene: TRBV6-6; D gene: TRBD2; J gene: TRBJ2-7; clone size: many; CDR3 DNA: TGTGCCAGCAGTCTCCGCGGGACTAGCGGGAGGGCACAGGTTTTCGGGCCCTACGAGCAGTACTTC; CDR3 protein: CASSLRGTSGRAQVFGPYEQYF
V gene: TRBV7-9; D gene: NA; J gene: TRBJ1-1; clone size: once; CDR3 DNA: TGTGCCAGCAGCTACAGGGAGGGGGGCACTGAAGCTTTCTTT; CDR3 protein: CASSYREGGTEAFF
V gene: TRBV29-1; D gene: TRBD1; J gene: TRBJ2-7; clone size: many; CDR3 DNA: TGCAGCGTTACCGGGACAGGGGTAATCTACGAGCAGTACTTC; CDR3 protein: CSVTGTGVIYEQYF
V gene: TRBV5-1; D gene: TRBD2; J gene: TRBJ2-2; clone size: many; CDR3 DNA: TGCGCCAGCCGGACTAGCGGGAGGGCGGTGACCGGGGAGCTGTTTTTT; CDR3 protein: CASRTSGRAVTGELFF
V gene: TRBV20-1; D gene: NA; J gene: TRBJ2-2; clone size: many; CDR3 DNA: TGCAGTGCTAGAGATCGGGAAGGCTTAGTCGGGGAGCTGTTTTTT; CDR3 protein: CSARDREGLVGELFF
V gene: TRBV28; D gene: NA; J gene: TRBJ2-5; clone size: many; CDR3 DNA: TGTGCCAGCAGTCCGCCACTCCTACAAGAGACCCAGTACTTC; CDR3 protein: CASSPPLLQETQYF
V gene: TRBV19; D gene: NA; J gene: TRBJ2-7; clone size: many; CDR3 DNA: TGTGCCAGTAGTATAAAACAGGAGATCCCCTACGAGCAGTACTTC; CDR3 protein: CASSIKQEIPYEQYF
V gene: TRBV27; D gene: NA; J gene: TRBJ1-1; clone size: many; CDR3 DNA: TGTGCCAGCAGGATATCGGGGGTTCACACTGAAGCTTTCTTT; CDR3 protein: CASRISGVHTEAFF
V gene: TRBV7-9; D gene: NA; J gene: TRBJ2-7; clone size: many; CDR3 DNA: TGTGCCAGCAGCTCCCCATCGAGGGATTTCCACGAGCAGTACTTC; CDR3 protein: CASSSPSRDFHEQYF
V gene: TRBV7-3; D gene: NA; J gene: TRBJ2-4; clone size: many; CDR3 DNA: TGTGCCAGCAGCCCAGGACCCTTAGCCAAAAACATTCAGTACTTC; CDR3 protein: CASSPGPLAKNIQYF
V gene: TRBV11-2; D gene: TRBD1; J gene: TRBJ1-1; clone size: many; CDR3 DNA: TGTGCCAGCCATACCTGGGCCGGGACAGGCCAAACGGGCACTGAAGCTTTCTTT; CDR3 protein: CASHTWAGTGQTGTEAFF
V gene: TRBV30; D gene: NA; J gene: TRBJ2-5; clone size: few; CDR3 DNA: TGTGCCTGGAGTGGCCGAGGGACCCAGTACTTC; CDR3 protein: CAWSGRGTQYF
V gene: TRBV12-3/TRBV12-4; D gene: NA; J gene: TRBJ2-2; clone size: NA; CDR3 DNA: TGTGCCAGCAGACCTCGGGGGATCGGGGAGCTGTTTTTT; CDR3 protein: CASRPRGIGELFF
V gene: TRBV9; D gene: NA; J gene: TRBJ1-1; clone size: many; CDR3 DNA: TGTGCCAGCAGCCAAGAGGTACATACTGAAGCTTTCTTT; CDR3 protein: CASSQEVHTEAFF
V gene: TRBV4-1; D gene: NA; J gene: TRBJ1-2; clone size: many; CDR3 DNA: TGCGCCAGCAGCCAAGAGATGGGGGCACAGGACCCCTCCAACACCTTC; CDR3 protein: CASSQEMGAQDPSNTF
V gene: TRBV13; D gene: NA; J gene: TRBJ2-5; clone size: NA; CDR3 DNA: TGTGCCAGCAGCTCAGACTACCGGAGTGAGACCCAGTACTTC; CDR3 protein: CASSSDYRSETQYF
V gene: TRBV20-1; D gene: NA; J gene: TRBJ1-1; clone size: many; CDR3 DNA: TGCAGTGCTAGTTTGTGGCAGTTGAACACTGAAGCTTTCTTT; CDR3 protein: CSASLWQLNTEAFF
V gene: TRBV6-1; D gene: TRBD1; J gene: TRBJ1-2; clone size: NA; CDR3 DNA: TGTGCCAGCAGCACAGACAGGGCCCGGGTTGGCTACACCTTC; CDR3 protein: CASSTDRARVGYTF
V gene: TRBV3-1; D gene: NA; J gene: TRBJ2-2; clone size: few; CDR3 DNA: TGTGCCAGCAGCCAAGTCCGAGGGATCTCGATAACCGGGGAGCTGTTTTTT; CDR3 protein: CASSQVRGISITGELFF
V gene: TRBV11-3; D gene: TRBD2; J gene: TRBJ2-7; clone size: many; CDR3 DNA: TGTGCCAGCAGCAAAAGCGGGAGGAATGGGAGATACGAGCAGTACTTC; CDR3 protein: CASSKSGRNGRYEQYF